This T cell receptor (beta chain) stems from a study of T cell clonality in common variable immunodeficiency. General study points: Fewer deletions and N-nucleotide insertions were reportedly seen in common variable immunodeficiency TCR beta sequences. CVID subjects showed higher TCRbeta clonality than healthy controls. Compared with controls, CVID subjects had fewer shared TCRbeta clones.

The repertoire was sequenced with immunoSEQ multiplex PCR; TCRdb's copy has only in-frame clones and lacks some. The data show under 25,000 clones, with none appearing a single time. For this clone: As yet, its antigen is unknown. The CDR3 end is not reached by the read, which stops 3 residues before it; the germline J gene fills it in.

The CDR3 sequence is 14 residues long. V dropped 4 bases and J dropped 9; count of bases not matched to a gene: 5. Germline V gives CDR1 LNHDA, CDR2 SQIVND (reference sequence). The sample consisted of peripheral blood mononuclear cells. The V and J genes are TRBV19 and TRBJ2-1; 11 bases agree with TRBD1. This TCR derives from a human donor with common variable immunodeficiency. Incomplete CDR3 DNA: TGTGCCAGTAGTACGGGACAGGGGGTTGGTGAG. Translation gives CASSTGQGVGE. The CDR3 as a whole reads CASSTGQGVGEQFF.